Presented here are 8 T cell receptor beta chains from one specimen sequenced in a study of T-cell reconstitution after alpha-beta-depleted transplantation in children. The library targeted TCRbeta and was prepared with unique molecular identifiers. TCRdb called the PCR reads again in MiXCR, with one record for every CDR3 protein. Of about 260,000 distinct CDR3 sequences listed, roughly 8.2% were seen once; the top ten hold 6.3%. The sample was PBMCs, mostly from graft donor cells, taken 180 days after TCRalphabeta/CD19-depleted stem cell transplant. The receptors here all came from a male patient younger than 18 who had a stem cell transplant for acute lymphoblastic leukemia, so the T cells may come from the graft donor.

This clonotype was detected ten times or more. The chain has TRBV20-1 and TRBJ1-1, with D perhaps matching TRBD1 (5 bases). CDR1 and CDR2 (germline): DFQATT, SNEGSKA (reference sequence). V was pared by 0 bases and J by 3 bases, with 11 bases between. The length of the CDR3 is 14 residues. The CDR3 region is CSAREEGPYTEAFF. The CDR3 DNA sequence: TGCAGTGCTAGAGAGGAGGGACCCTACACTGAAGCTTTCTTT.

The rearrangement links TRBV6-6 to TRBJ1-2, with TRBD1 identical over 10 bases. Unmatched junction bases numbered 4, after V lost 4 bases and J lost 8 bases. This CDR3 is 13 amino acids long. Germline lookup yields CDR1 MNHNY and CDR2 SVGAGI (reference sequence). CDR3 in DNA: TGTGCCAGCAGTTTGGACAGGGGGATCGGCTACACCTTC. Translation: CASSLDRGIGYTF.

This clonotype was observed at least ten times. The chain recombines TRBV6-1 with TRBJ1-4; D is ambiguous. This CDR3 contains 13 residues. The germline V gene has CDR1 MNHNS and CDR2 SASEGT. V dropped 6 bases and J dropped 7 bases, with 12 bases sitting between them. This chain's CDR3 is CASSRAGGEKLFF. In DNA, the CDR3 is TGTGCCAGCAGCCGGGCTGGAGGTGAAAAACTGTTTTTT.

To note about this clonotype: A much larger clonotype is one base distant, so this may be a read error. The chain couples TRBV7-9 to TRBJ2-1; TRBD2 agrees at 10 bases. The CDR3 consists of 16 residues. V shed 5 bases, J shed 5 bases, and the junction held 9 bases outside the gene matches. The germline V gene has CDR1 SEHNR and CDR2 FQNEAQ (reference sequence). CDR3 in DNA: TGTGCCAGCAGCCTCGAGACTAGCGGGTTAAACAATGAGCAGTTCTTC. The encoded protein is CASSLETSGLNNEQFF.

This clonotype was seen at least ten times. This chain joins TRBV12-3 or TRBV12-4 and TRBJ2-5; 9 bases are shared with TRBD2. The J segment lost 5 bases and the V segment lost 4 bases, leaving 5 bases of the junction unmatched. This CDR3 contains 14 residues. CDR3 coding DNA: TGTGCCAGCAGTTCCGGACTAGCGAGGGAGACCCAGTACTTC. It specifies CASSSGLARETQYF.

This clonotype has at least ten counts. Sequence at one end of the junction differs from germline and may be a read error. CDR3 sequence reads: CASSPGLAGPDTQYF. CDR3 bases: TGTGCTAGCAGCCCCGGGCTAGCGGGACCAGATACGCAGTATTTT. The chain combines TRBV7-7 with TRBJ2-3, with 9 nucleotides matching TRBD2. The germline CDR1 and CDR2 sequences are SSHAT and FNYEAQ (reference sequence). There are 15 residues in the CDR3. Complete variable domain (other parts from reference TRBV7-7 and TRBJ2-3): GAGVSQSPRYKVTKRGQDVTLRCDPISSHATLYWYQQALGQGPEFLTYFNYEAQPDKSGLPSDRFSAERPEGSISTLTIQRTEQRDSAMYRCASSPGLAGPDTQYFGPGTRLTVL.

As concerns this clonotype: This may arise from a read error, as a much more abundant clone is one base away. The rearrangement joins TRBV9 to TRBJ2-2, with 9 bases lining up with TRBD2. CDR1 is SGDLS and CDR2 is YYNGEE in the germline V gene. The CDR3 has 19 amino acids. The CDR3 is CARSGPGLATSANTGELFF. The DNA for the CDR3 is TGTGCCCGCAGCGGGCCCGGACTAGCGACTTCCGCGAACACCGGGGAGCTGTTTTTT.

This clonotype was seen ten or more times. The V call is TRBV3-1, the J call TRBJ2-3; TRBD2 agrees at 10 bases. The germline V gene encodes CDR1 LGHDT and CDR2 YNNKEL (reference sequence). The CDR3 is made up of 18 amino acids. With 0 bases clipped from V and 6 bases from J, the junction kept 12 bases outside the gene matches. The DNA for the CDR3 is TGTGCCAGCAGCCAAGATCGGGTAGCGGGAGGTCAAGTGGATACGCAGTATTTT. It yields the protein CASSQDRVAGGQVDTQYF.